These 20 T cell receptor beta chains were all obtained from the same sample, sequenced in a study of T cell responses to AZD1222 COVID-19 vaccine. Only in-frame clones appear in the TCRdb table, and some are missing; sequencing was by immunoSEQ multiplex PCR. The sample includes 85,000 to 100,000 clones, 70% to 90% of them seen just once. Sample: peripheral blood, taken on day 0 of AZD1222 vaccination. All receptors come from an adult in good health.

The chain joins TRBV3-1 (or the pseudogene TRBV3-2) to TRBJ1-1; no firm D call. The V gene's germline CDR1 is LGHDT and CDR2 YNNKEL (reference sequence). Trimming took 0 bases from V and 7 from J, leaving 12 bases between them. The CDR3 extends over 14 amino acids. The CDR3 coding sequence is TGTGCCAGCAGCCAAGAGGACTCGTGGGGTGAAGCTTTCTTT. Its protein is CASSQEDSWGEAFF.

The chain has TRBV3-1 (or the pseudogene TRBV3-2) and TRBJ1-6; possibly TRBD1 for D (6 bases). Germline CDR1 reads LGHDT; CDR2 reads YNNKEL (reference sequence). The germline V and J ends were trimmed by 8 bases and 1 base, with 15 bases remaining between them. There are 16 residues in the CDR3. CDR3 coding DNA: TGTGCCAGCCGAGGGGGGGGCGCGTCCTATAATTCACCCCTCCACTTT. Its translation is CASRGGGASYNSPLHF.

This clone was detected once. The chain uses TRBV18 and TRBJ1-1; a weak D match, TRBD1 (5 bases). This CDR3 contains 15 residues. The V gene lost 3 bases and the J gene lost 3 bases, with 14 bases spanning the gap. The germline V gene has CDR1 KGHSH and CDR2 LQKENI. The CDR3 DNA reads TGTGCCAGCTCACCTAGGGACCGAGGGTACACTGAAGCTTTCTTT. Translating it yields CASSPRDRGYTEAFF.

The chain is built from TRBV5-8 and TRBJ1-5, with no clear D. This CDR3 contains 15 residues. Germline V gene sequence: CDR1 SGHTS, CDR2 YDEGEE. V shed 9 bases and J shed 4 bases, with 20 bases lying between them. The CDR3 here is CAMPSGPNMNQPQHF. The CDR3 nucleotides are TGTGCCATGCCATCTGGACCGAACATGAATCAGCCCCAGCATTTT.

This clone was observed once. This chain joins TRBV18 and TRBJ1-1; D not certain. There are 15 residues in the CDR3. Germline values: CDR1 KGHSH, CDR2 LQKENI. V lost 2 bases, J lost 4 bases, and 14 bases lay in between. CDR3 DNA sequence: TGTGCCAGCTCACCATTGTCTCGGAGTGGCACTGAAGCTTTCTTT. Protein product: CASSPLSRSGTEAFF. Filled out from reference TRBV18 and TRBJ1-1, the complete variable domain reads NAGVMQNPRHLVRRRGQEARLRCSPMKGHSHVYWYRQLPEEGLKFMVYLQKENIIDESGMPKERFSAEFPKEGPSILRIQQVVRGDSAAYFCASSPLSRSGTEAFFGQGTRLTVV.

This chain uses TRBV3-1 (or the pseudogene TRBV3-2) with TRBJ2-7; 9 nucleotides match TRBD2. After removal of 1 base from V and 3 bases from J, the junction contained 13 bases not matched to a gene. There are 18 residues in the CDR3. CDR1 is LGHDT, CDR2 YNNKEL, per germline (reference sequence). CDR3: CASSQGSPSGIRVYEQYF. CDR3 bases: TGTGCCAGCAGCCAAGGTTCCCCTAGCGGGATTCGGGTCTACGAGCAGTACTTC.

The J gene is TRBJ2-2, the V gene TRBV5-1; TRBD2 matches 9 bases. The CDR3 is 16 residues long. Germline CDR1 is SGHRS and CDR2 is YFSETQ. J lost 2 bases, V lost 5 bases, and 7 bases had no gene match. CDR3 region: CASRKVAGANTGELFF. The DNA for the CDR3 is TGCGCCAGCAGAAAGGTAGCGGGAGCCAACACCGGGGAGCTGTTTTTT.

The chain joins TRBV27 to TRBJ1-3; D not certain. V lost 2 bases to trimming and J lost 3 bases, with 8 bases between them. From germline, CDR1 is MNHEY and CDR2 SMNVEV (reference sequence). The CDR3 has 14 amino acids. CDR3 amino acids: CASSLRAGGNTIYF. CDR3 nucleotide sequence: TGTGCCAGCAGTTTACGGGCTGGTGGAAACACCATATATTTT.

This chain uses TRBV4-2 with TRBJ2-7, with 12 bases identical to TRBD2. This CDR3 is 21 amino acids long. Per germline, CDR1 LGHNA and CDR2 YNFKEQ. The junction had 20 bases not matched to a gene; V was cut back by 4 bases and J by 1 base. Here the CDR3 DNA reads TGTGCCAGCAGCCGACGTACAGGAGGAGGGGGGACTAGCGGGTTTTCCTACGAGCAGTACTTC. Translating gives CASSRRTGGGGTSGFSYEQYF.

The gene calls are TRBV15 and TRBJ2-7, with D perhaps matching TRBD1 or TRBD2 (6 bases each). V gave up 0 bases and J gave up 0 bases, with 12 bases separating them. The CDR3 has 16 residues. Germline V gene lookup returns CDR1 LNHNV and CDR2 YYDKDF (reference sequence). The CDR3 here is CATSREGGGRSYEQYF. CDR3 DNA sequence: TGTGCCACCAGCAGAGAGGGTGGGGGGCGCTCCTACGAGCAGTACTTC.

This chain joins TRBV7-2 and TRBJ1-1; D is undetermined. Germline CDR1 reads SGHTA; CDR2 reads FQGNSA. This CDR3 is built from 15 residues. The V end was cut by 0 bases, the J end by 2 bases, with 10 bases between. CDR3 amino acids: CASSLARGTNTEAFF. In DNA, the CDR3 is TGTGCCAGCAGCTTAGCACGGGGAACAAACACTGAAGCTTTCTTT.

The chain is built from TRBV6-5 and TRBJ2-7; 7 bases map to TRBD2. The CDR3 runs to 12 residues. Per the germline V gene, CDR1 is MNHEY and CDR2 is SVGAGI. V lost 8 bases and J lost 2; bases outside the gene matches: 3. CDR3 in DNA: TGTGCCAGCCGGGACTACACCTACGAGCAGTACTTC. Translated, it gives CASRDYTYEQYF.

This rearrangement joins TRBV28 to TRBJ1-1; D not certain. The CDR3 sequence is 13 residues long. V dropped 3 bases and J dropped 5 bases, with 10 bases sitting between them. Germline CDR1 reads MDHEN; CDR2 reads SYDVKM. The CDR3: CASSLSLGTEAFF. The CDR3 DNA reads TGTGCCAGCAGTTTGAGCCTAGGAACTGAAGCTTTCTTT.

The chain uses TRBV11-2 and TRBJ1-1; TRBD1 aligns across 7 bases. Germline lookup yields CDR1 SGHAT and CDR2 FQNNGV. V lost 5 bases to trimming and J lost 1 base; unmatched junction nucleotides: 7. The CDR3 runs 15 residues. The CDR3 DNA reads TGTGCCAGCAGCCGTAGGGGGCGATCGAACACTGAAGCTTTCTTT. It specifies CASSRRGRSNTEAFF.

This chain links TRBV4-1 with TRBJ2-1; D gene unclear. Between the trimmed V and J ends, which lost 3 bases and 0 bases, there was a span of 3 bases. In germline, CDR1 is MGHRA, CDR2 YSYEKL. The CDR3 totals 13 residues. The CDR3 here is CASSHSSYNEQFF. CDR3 bases: TGCGCCAGCAGCCATAGCTCCTACAATGAGCAGTTCTTC.

This chain joins TRBV10-1 and TRBJ1-1; D is unresolved. The CDR3 runs to 12 residues. Deletions cut 3 bases from V and 10 bases from J, with 12 bases between. Germline loops: CDR1 WNHNN, CDR2 SYGVQD (reference sequence). CDR3: CASSDTQQAAFF. The CDR3 DNA reads as TGCGCCAGCAGTGATACACAACAAGCAGCTTTCTTT.

The J gene is TRBJ2-7, the V gene TRBV30; 9 nucleotides align to TRBD2. This CDR3 spans 14 amino acids. J lost 3 bases, V lost 2 bases, and 5 bases had no gene match. Germline V gene data show CDR1 as GTSNPN and CDR2 as SVGIG (reference sequence). The CDR3 spells CAWSRLAGVYEQYF. In nucleotides, the CDR3 is TGTGCCTGGAGTCGATTAGCGGGAGTCTACGAGCAGTACTTC.

As DNA, the CDR3 is TGTGCCAGCAGCAGAACAGGGGGCGGATTATCTGGAAACACCATATATTTT. This sequence encodes CASSRTGGGLSGNTIYF. This sequence joins TRBV7-2 and TRBJ1-3; TRBD1 matches 9 bases. CDR1 SGHTA and CDR2 FQGNSA come from the germline V gene. CDR3 length: 17 residues. Trimming at V came to 5 bases and at J to 1 base, leaving 9 bases not matched to a gene.

This rearrangement joins TRBV28 to TRBJ1-5; 7 nucleotides align to TRBD1. Germline V gene lookup returns CDR1 MDHEN and CDR2 SYDVKM. The V gene end was trimmed by 6 bases and the J gene end by 1 base; junction bases not matched to a gene: 6. This CDR3 comprises 15 residues. This CDR3 reads CASSTWTGSNQPQHF. In DNA form, the CDR3 reads TGTGCCAGCAGCACTTGGACAGGCAGCAATCAGCCCCAGCATTTT.

The chain carries TRBV6-6 and TRBJ2-6; no reliable D call. The V and J ends lost 4 bases and 0 bases respectively, with 7 bases between them. CDR3 length: 15 amino acids. Germline loops: CDR1 MNHNY, CDR2 SVGAGI (reference sequence). The CDR3 coding sequence is TGTGCCAGCAGTTTGGGCAACTCTGGGGCCAACGTCCTGACTTTC. Translating it yields CASSLGNSGANVLTF.